This record looks at one T cell receptor beta chain sequence and its context. This entry comes from a study of blood T cell repertoires in COVID-19. For the study at large: Sample material is recorded as cDNA or gDNA derived from T cells, B-cell-depleted T cells, or PBMCs.

CDR1 is KGHDR, CDR2 SFDVKD, per germline. Trimming stripped 5 bases from V and 4 bases from J, with 9 bases between. The CDR3 is made up of 13 amino acids. The method was immunoSEQ multiplex PCR; TCRdb's version includes in-frame clones alone and lacks a portion of them. This sample has 100,000 to 150,000 clones, with 88% found just once. What was sequenced was peripheral blood. The source is a man in his sixties or seventies with active COVID-19. V gene TRBV24-1 combines with J gene TRBJ2-3; D is uncertain. CDR3 coding DNA: TGTGCCACCAGTGTTTCCCTTTCAGATACGCAGTATTTT. It is translated as CATSVSLSDTQYF.